This TCR beta chain appears in the sequencing data of a study of control samples from healthy donors and cancer patients (dated by TCRdb to about 2020). The library relied on the immunoSEQ multiplex PCR assay. In TCRdb, the immuneACCESS table is reduced to in-frame sequences with V and J assigned. These tables do not hold every clone; where another copy was compared, an unresolved V gene accounts for under half, and the others remain unexplained. This sample has 200,000 to 250,000 clones in its table, and roughly 94% of those were observed once. The leading ten clones occupy 1.5% of the sample. V and J are truncated by 3 bases and 11 bases respectively, leaving an intervening sequence of 13 bases. The CDR3 sequence holds 12 residues, the cysteine and phenylalanine included. CDR3 DNA only is kept here, 36 bases in frame from base 1. The CDR1 and CDR2 encoded by the germline V gene (reference sequence) are LNHDA and SQIVND.

This clone turned up a few times. It has no known antigen specificity. No much larger clone exists at a distance of one base, and base qualities are not known. Sequenced input: blood. The TCR originated in a man aged 45-60 years in good health. The chain couples TRBV19 to TRBJ1-2; the D gene cannot be resolved reliably. The nucleotide sequence is TGTGCCAGTAGTATTAACGGAGGAGAGTACACCTTC. It codes for CASSINGGEYTF.